This is a list of T cell receptor beta chains from one sample in a study of cytomegalovirus exposure and HLA in healthy donors. Here immunoSEQ multiplex PCR was the method, and the copy in TCRdb shows in-frame clones only, minus some. Of about 90,000 clones in the sample, 62% are singletons; the top ten hold 4.5% to 5.5%. Sequenced: PBMCs. Receptor source: a woman younger than 45 in good health and CMV-seropositive. Both conserved end residues are part of each CDR3. The D gene is left open where the match is weak. Only part of the rows carry a size: once, few, many, or a class if the clone is expanded.

J: TRBJ1-1; D: TRBD1; V: TRBV7-3; size: NA; DNA: TGTGCCAGCAGCTCTAGGGGGGGACAGGGTAACACTGAAGCTTTCTTT; CDR3: CASSSRGGQGNTEAFF
J: TRBJ2-3; D: TRBD2; V: TRBV9; size: few; DNA: TGTGCCAGCAGCGCTATAGGACTAGCGGGGAACACAGATACGCAGTATTTT; CDR3: CASSAIGLAGNTDTQYF
J: TRBJ2-2; D: NA; V: TRBV19; size: NA; DNA: TGTGCCAGTAGTATGACAGGTCTAACCCCTAACACCGGGGAGCTGTTTTTT; CDR3: CASSMTGLTPNTGELFF
J: TRBJ2-7; D: TRBD1; V: TRBV4-1; size: once; DNA: TGCGCCAGCAGCCAAGACGGGACAGGGTTCGGGGAGCAGTACTTC; CDR3: CASSQDGTGFGEQYF
J: TRBJ2-5; D: TRBD2; V: TRBV6-6; size: NA; DNA: TGTGCCAGTAACCGGGCTAGCGGGGGGCCGGAGACCCAGTACTTC; CDR3: CASNRASGGPETQYF
J: TRBJ1-2; D: NA; V: TRBV7-2; size: NA; DNA: TGTGCCAGCAGCTTAGGAGCAGGGCCCGCCGCTGGCTACACCTTC; CDR3: CASSLGAGPAAGYTF
J: TRBJ1-5; D: NA; V: TRBV19; size: NA; DNA: TGTGCCAGTACGTGGGGCAGGGGTGGGAATCAGCCCCAGCATTTT; CDR3: CASTWGRGGNQPQHF
J: TRBJ2-7; D: TRBD1; V: TRBV15; size: few; DNA: TGTGCCACCAGGCCGGGACAGGACTCCTACGAGCAGTACTTC; CDR3: CATRPGQDSYEQYF
J: TRBJ1-1; D: TRBD1; V: TRBV6-1; size: few; DNA: TGTGCCAGCCTAGGACAGGGGAGGGGTCCTTTCTTT; CDR3: CASLGQGRGPFF
J: TRBJ2-3; D: NA; V: TRBV11-3; size: NA; DNA: TGTGCCAGCAGCTTACTGGAGCGAGATACGCAGTATTTT; CDR3: CASSLLERDTQYF
J: TRBJ2-1; D: NA; V: TRBV7-8; size: few; DNA: TGTGCCAGCAGCTACTCTAGCGACAATGAGCAGTTCTTC; CDR3: CASSYSSDNEQFF
J: TRBJ1-2; D: TRBD1; V: TRBV5-8; size: NA; DNA: TGTGCCAGCAGCTCGGGACAGGTGGTATGGGGCTACACCTTC; CDR3: CASSSGQVVWGYTF
J: TRBJ1-1; D: NA; V: TRBV7-9; size: NA; DNA: TGTGCCAGCAGCTCCGGAACGACTTTTGCCATCTCATTT; CDR3: CASSSGTTFAISF
J: TRBJ1-1; D: NA; V: TRBV9; size: NA; DNA: TGTGCCAGCAGCGTATCTGACAGGCAGAACACTGAAGCTTTCTTT; CDR3: CASSVSDRQNTEAFF
J: TRBJ2-5; D: NA; V: TRBV11-2; size: NA; DNA: TGTGCCAGCACTAGGTCGGAGACCCAGTACTTC; CDR3: CASTRSETQYF
J: TRBJ2-1; D: TRBD2; V: TRBV19; size: NA; DNA: TGTGCCACCCGACTAGCGGGGTCCTACAATGAGCAGTTCTTC; CDR3: CATRLAGSYNEQFF
J: TRBJ2-3; D: NA; V: TRBV11-2; size: NA; DNA: TGTGCCAGCAGCCCGCCCGGGGGAGGCACAGATACGCAGTATTTT; CDR3: CASSPPGGGTDTQYF
J: TRBJ2-5; D: TRBD1; V: TRBV25-1; size: NA; DNA: TGTGCCAGCAGTGTCGGGACAGCCTCGCAAGAGACCCAGTACTTC; CDR3: CASSVGTASQETQYF
J: TRBJ2-7; D: NA; V: TRBV19; size: few; DNA: TGTGCCAGTAGTGCAGCTACTAGCAGCAGCGAGCAGTACTTC; CDR3: CASSAATSSSEQYF
J: TRBJ1-4; D: TRBD1; V: TRBV19; size: few; DNA: TGTGCCAGTCATAAGGGACAGGGGGCCGGGTTGACTAATGAAAAACTGTTTTTT; CDR3: CASHKGQGAGLTNEKLFF
J: TRBJ1-1; D: NA; V: TRBV7-9; size: NA; DNA: TGTTCCAGCAGCTTATGGAGTGAGAACACTGAAGCTTTCTTT; CDR3: CSSSLWSENTEAFF
J: TRBJ2-7; D: TRBD1; V: TRBV19; size: NA; DNA: TGTGCCAGTCCCTGGGACAGGGCCACCTACGAGCAGTACTTC; CDR3: CASPWDRATYEQYF